This T cell receptor beta chain is drawn from a study of blood T cell repertoires in COVID-19. Using immunoSEQ multiplex PCR, the repertoire was profiled, and TCRdb retains in-frame clones only, with some absent. This sample yields 200,000 to 250,000 clones, of which roughly 89% are seen a single time; around 4% belongs to the top ten. Germline CDR1 SGDLS, CDR2 YYNGEE. The CDR3 consists of 19 residues. With V trimmed by 3 bases and J by 6 bases, 19 bases remained unmatched. Material: PBMCs or T cells enriched from blood (not recorded which). This sequence originates from a woman aged 25 to 39 who had recovered from COVID-19. V is TRBV9 and J is TRBJ1-1, with TRBD1 matching over 11 bases. This CDR3 is CASSAEAGDRGWNVAEAFF. The CDR3 DNA reads TGTGCCAGCAGCGCCGAGGCGGGGGACAGGGGGTGGAATGTGGCTGAAGCTTTCTTT.